Listed below are T cell receptor beta chains from one sample, sequenced in a study of cytomegalovirus exposure and HLA in healthy donors. Sequenced by immunoSEQ multiplex PCR; TCRdb stores in-frame clones only, minus some. The data show some 150,000 clones, with just under 90% seen just once and roughly 6.7% held by the top ten. Sequenced material: PBMCs. These receptors originate from a woman in her 30s in good health and CMV-seropositive. Both conserved end residues are part of each CDR3. A D gene is named only where the DNA matches it firmly. Clone size is given for some rows only: seen once, a few or many times, or a class if the clone is expanded.

d_call	j_call	clone_size	v_call	cdr3_nt	cdr3_aa
TRBD2	TRBJ2-1	NA	TRBV27	TGTGCCGTGCTAGCGGGTATCAATGAGCAGTTCTTC	CAVLAGINEQFF
TRBD1	TRBJ2-7	NA	TRBV29-1	TGCAGCGTTGATTCAGGGGGCTACGAGCAGTACTTC	CSVDSGGYEQYF
TRBD1	TRBJ1-5	NA	TRBV5-1	TGCGCCAGCAGCTCGACAGGGGGAAGCAATCAGCCCCAGCATTTT	CASSSTGGSNQPQHF
NA	TRBJ1-5	NA	TRBV28	TGTGCCAGCAGTTTGACGACAGTATATCAGCCCCAGCATTTT	CASSLTTVYQPQHF
NA	TRBJ1-1	few	TRBV5-1	TGCGCCAGCAGCTTCTCTTCACAGTTTAACACTGAAGCTTTCTTT	CASSFSSQFNTEAFF
TRBD1	TRBJ1-5	NA	TRBV5-1	TGCGCCAGCAGAGCGACAGGGGCAGACCAGCCCCAGCATTTT	CASRATGADQPQHF
NA	TRBJ1-3	NA	TRBV11-2	TGTGCCAGCAGCTTAGTAACAATGAGGTCAAACACCATATATTTT	CASSLVTMRSNTIYF
NA	TRBJ1-1	few	TRBV2	TGTGCCAGCAGGGGCAGGGTCGATGAAGCTTTCTTT	CASRGRVDEAFF
NA	TRBJ2-5	NA	TRBV11-2	TGTGCCAGCAGCTTTTTCCGGGGTCAAGAGACCCAGTACTTC	CASSFFRGQETQYF
TRBD1	TRBJ1-2	NA	TRBV5-1	TGCGCCAGCAGCCCGGGGACAGAATATGGCTACACCTTC	CASSPGTEYGYTF
NA	TRBJ2-7	NA	TRBV7-2	TGTGCCAGCAGCTCCCGCTACGAGCAGTACTTC	CASSSRYEQYF
TRBD1	TRBJ2-1	once	TRBV29-1	TGCAGCGCTCACCCCTCAGACAGGGGCTTTAACAATGAGCAGTTCTTC	CSAHPSDRGFNNEQFF
NA	TRBJ2-7	NA	TRBV2	TGTGCCAGCAGCTTAGATAACAGGGCGGTGGGCTACGAGCAGTACTTC	CASSLDNRAVGYEQYF
TRBD2	TRBJ2-5	NA	TRBV28	TGTGCCAGCAGGCAACCGGGACTAGCGGGAGAGGGCCAAGAGACCCAGTACTTC	CASRQPGLAGEGQETQYF
NA	TRBJ2-3	NA	TRBV28	TGTGCCAGCATTTTGACGGGGTCAACTCCACACACAGATACGCAGTATTTT	CASILTGSTPHTDTQYF
NA	TRBJ1-3	NA	TRBV18	TGTGCCAGCTCCACAGACAGGTCTGGAAACACCATATATTTT	CASSTDRSGNTIYF
TRBD2	TRBJ2-1	NA	TRBV11-3	TGTGCCAGCAGCCACGCCACTAGCGGGGGGGGGAATGAGCAGTTCTTC	CASSHATSGGGNEQFF
TRBD1	TRBJ2-3	NA	TRBV5-1	TGCGCCAGCAGCCCGATGACAGGGAGCACAGATACGCAGTATTTT	CASSPMTGSTDTQYF
TRBD2	TRBJ2-1	NA	TRBV6-1	TGTGCCAGCAGTTTTAGCGGGGGGGACGATGAGCAGTTCTTC	CASSFSGGDDEQFF
NA	TRBJ2-2	NA	TRBV18	TGTGCCAGCTCACGAGACCATGTTGTACCGGGCACCGGGGAGCTGTTTTTT	CASSRDHVVPGTGELFF
NA	TRBJ1-5	NA	TRBV9	TGTGCCAGCAGTAAGACGGGACTCAATCAGCCCCAGCATTTT	CASSKTGLNQPQHF
TRBD1	TRBJ1-2	NA	TRBV14	TGTGCCAGCAGCCCCCCCCTCCGACAGGGAACTAACTATGGCTACACCTTC	CASSPPLRQGTNYGYTF
NA	TRBJ1-2	NA	TRBV2	TGTGCCAGCACCCGAGAGTATGGCTACACCTTC	CASTREYGYTF
NA	TRBJ2-1	NA	TRBV6-5	TGTGCCAGCAGTTGGGGGGGGGCCGGGGTTGAGCAGTTCTTC	CASSWGGAGVEQFF
TRBD2	TRBJ2-2	NA	TRBV2	TGTGCCAGCATGACTAGCGGGTTTGGCGGGGAGCTGTTTTTT	CASMTSGFGGELFF
NA	TRBJ1-4	NA	TRBV27	TGTGCCAGCAGTTCGGCTGACACGTCTAATGAAAAACTGTTTTTT	CASSSADTSNEKLFF
NA	TRBJ2-6	NA	TRBV6-6	TGTGCCAGCACAGGGACACACTCTGGGGCCAACGTCCTGACTTTC	CASTGTHSGANVLTF
NA	TRBJ1-2	NA	TRBV6-1	TGTGCCAGCAGTGTAGATTATGGGGGGGTCTATGGCTACACCTTC	CASSVDYGGVYGYTF
TRBD2	TRBJ2-1	NA	TRBV2	TGTGCCAGCATTCCGACTAGCGGGGGCAACAATGAGCAGTTCTTC	CASIPTSGGNNEQFF
NA	TRBJ2-1	few	TRBV10-2	TGCGCCAGCAGTGCCCTCGGGAAGACCTACAATGAGCAGTTCTTC	CASSALGKTYNEQFF
NA	TRBJ1-2	NA	TRBV2	TGTGCCAGCAGTCGTGAGACAGCAAACTATGGCTACACCTTC	CASSRETANYGYTF
NA	TRBJ1-6	NA	TRBV6-1	TGTGCCAGCAGTGAGACAGCTAATTCACCCCTCCACTTT	CASSETANSPLHF
NA	TRBJ1-5	NA	TRBV5-4	TGTGCCAGCAGCTTGGGGGGCGTAAATCAGCCCCAGCATTTT	CASSLGGVNQPQHF
NA	TRBJ2-2	NA	TRBV19	TGTGCCAGTAGTATATGGCGAGGCGGGGAGCTGTTTTTT	CASSIWRGGELFF
NA	TRBJ2-7	NA	TRBV19	TGTGCCAGTAGTATTCAGGGCAGGGCCTACGAGCAGTACTTC	CASSIQGRAYEQYF
TRBD2	TRBJ2-7	NA	TRBV7-4	TGTGCCAGCAGCTTTCGGCACGTTGGAGCGGGAGAAGGTTACGAGCAGTACTTC	CASSFRHVGAGEGYEQYF
TRBD1	TRBJ2-7	NA	TRBV19	TGTGCCAGTAGTCCAACAGGGGGCTCCTACGAGCAGTACTTC	CASSPTGGSYEQYF
NA	TRBJ2-2	NA	TRBV28	TGTGCCAGCAGTTTATTGCGGTCCACCGGGGAGCTGTTTTTT	CASSLLRSTGELFF
NA	TRBJ2-1	NA	TRBV5-6	TGTGCCAGCAGCTGGAGCTTGGGGGCTGTGTCCTACAATGAGCAGTTCTTC	CASSWSLGAVSYNEQFF
NA	TRBJ2-3	NA	TRBV13	TGTGCCAGCAGCACCCGGCAGGGGCGCACAGATACGCAGTATTTT	CASSTRQGRTDTQYF
TRBD1	TRBJ1-6	NA	TRBV28	TGTGCCAGCAGTTCTCCGGGACAGGGGCTAAGGTCACCCCTCCACTTT	CASSSPGQGLRSPLHF
TRBD1	TRBJ2-5	NA	TRBV4-1	TGCGCCAGCAGCCAGGGGACAGGGATACAAGAGACCCAGTACTTC	CASSQGTGIQETQYF